The 28 T cell receptor beta chains listed next were all sequenced from one sample in a study of blood T cell repertoires in COVID-19. Produced via immunoSEQ multiplex PCR; TCRdb's table is partial and in-frame only. This sample has roughly 250,000 clones; about 84% occur once, and the top ten carry over 2%. Source material: PBMCs or T cells enriched from blood (not recorded which). The source of these receptors is a woman in her 50s who had recovered from COVID-19.

CDR3 bases: TGCGCCAGCAGCTTGAGATCCCGGGTGACCCTCTACGAAGATACGCAGTATTTT. Translated, it gives CASSLRSRVTLYEDTQYF. The chain is built from TRBV5-1 and TRBJ2-3; D remains ambiguous. Looked up from germline, CDR1 is SGHRS and CDR2 is YFSETQ. V lost 1 base, J lost 5 bases, and 23 bases lay in between. The CDR3 totals 18 residues.

The chain joins TRBV18 to TRBJ2-7; 15 nucleotides line up with TRBD2. From germline, CDR1 is KGHSH and CDR2 LQKENI. Germline trimming cut 3 bases from V and 4 bases from J; bases unmatched to any gene: 4. CDR3 length: 16 residues. CDR3 loop: CASSPRTSGRVYEQYF. CDR3 DNA sequence: TGTGCCAGCTCACCTCGGACTAGCGGGAGGGTTTACGAGCAGTACTTC. The whole variable domain, remainder taken from reference TRBV18 and TRBJ2-7, is NAGVMQNPRHLVRRRGQEARLRCSPMKGHSHVYWYRQLPEEGLKFMVYLQKENIIDESGMPKERFSAEFPKEGPSILRIQQVVRGDSAAYFCASSPRTSGRVYEQYFGPGTRLTVT.

The chain is built from TRBV2 and TRBJ1-1, with D maybe TRBD1 (6 bases). Germline V gene lookup returns CDR1 SNHLY and CDR2 FYNNEI. The CDR3 has 15 amino acids. V gave up 6 bases and J gave up 4 bases, with 18 bases separating them. Written as DNA, the CDR3 is TGTGCCAGCAGAGCAGAACAGGGACGATCCACTGAAGCTTTCTTT. Its translation: CASRAEQGRSTEAFF.

This chain uses TRBV13 with TRBJ2-1, with 11 bases identical to TRBD2. The CDR3 contains 15 residues. Germline CDR1 PRHDT, CDR2 FYEKMQ (reference sequence). V trimming: 1 base; J trimming: 12 bases; junction bases outside the gene matches: 8. The CDR3 region is CASSLVAGGPGRQFF. In DNA form, the CDR3 reads TGTGCCAGCAGCTTAGTAGCGGGGGGGCCTGGGAGGCAGTTCTTC.

V usage is TRBV10-3 and J usage is TRBJ2-3; D not resolved. The germline gives CDR1 ENHRY, CDR2 SYGVKD. CDR3 length: 13 amino acids. Trimming removed 4 bases from V and 0 bases from J, with 5 bases in between. The DNA for the CDR3 is TGTGCCATCAGTGCGCAGAGCACAGATACGCAGTATTTT. Its translation is CAISAQSTDTQYF.

This sequence joins TRBV2 and TRBJ2-7; no reliable D call. Germline V gene data show CDR1 as SNHLY and CDR2 as FYNNEI. The CDR3 has 14 residues. V was cut by 2 bases and J by 5 bases, with 13 bases left in between. CDR3 region: CASSEQVPLHEQYF. The CDR3 DNA reads TGTGCCAGCAGTGAACAGGTCCCTCTCCACGAGCAGTACTTC.

The chain employs TRBV3-1 (or the pseudogene TRBV3-2) and TRBJ1-1; TRBD1 agrees at 7 bases. J lost 2 bases, V lost 0 bases, and 15 bases had no gene match. CDR3 size: 19 residues. Germline CDR1 reads LGHDT; CDR2 reads YNNKEL (reference sequence). The CDR3 reads CASSQDRTGPPGSNTEAFF. The CDR3 nucleotides are TGTGCCAGCAGCCAAGATCGGACAGGACCTCCCGGGTCTAACACTGAAGCTTTCTTT.

CDR3 DNA sequence: TGCAGCGTTCTAGAGACAGCCTACACTGAAGCTTTCTTT. Its protein product is CSVLETAYTEAFF. The V call is TRBV29-1, the J call TRBJ1-1, with a tentative D call TRBD1 (5 bases). CDR1 SQVTM and CDR2 ANQGSEA come from the germline V gene. This CDR3 comprises 13 residues. Trimming removed 5 bases from V and 3 bases from J, with 13 bases in between.

The chain carries TRBV2 and TRBJ1-4; D might be TRBD1 (5 bases). Germline-derived CDR1 and CDR2 are SNHLY and FYNNEI. This CDR3 contains 14 residues. With 4 bases removed from V and 1 base from J, the gap between germline ends came to 7 bases. Here the CDR3 reads CASSGQRTNEKLFF. CDR3 DNA sequence: TGTGCCAGCAGTGGACAGAGAACTAATGAAAAACTGTTTTTT. The variable domain in full, with the rest retrieved from reference TRBV2 and TRBJ1-4, is EPEVTQTPSHQVTQMGQEVILRCVPISNHLYFYWYRQILGQKVEFLVSFYNNEISEKSEIFDDQFSVERPDGSNFTLKIRSTKLEDSAMYFCASSGQRTNEKLFFGSGTQLSVL.

The gene calls are TRBV5-5 and TRBJ2-7, with 8 bases aligning to TRBD1. This CDR3 comprises 15 residues. J lost 4 bases, V lost 0 bases, and 6 bases had no gene match. Germline V gene data show CDR1 as SGHKS and CDR2 as YYEKEE (reference sequence). CDR3 sequence: CASSLALGQGYEQYF. As DNA, the CDR3 is TGTGCCAGCAGCTTGGCTCTAGGACAGGGTTACGAGCAGTACTTC.

The J gene is TRBJ2-7, the V gene TRBV28; 8 positions agree with TRBD1. The CDR3 runs to 16 residues. Germline loops: CDR1 MDHEN, CDR2 SYDVKM. V lost 6 bases and J lost 2; bases outside the gene matches: 12. This CDR3 is CASRSSATGAPYEQYF. CDR3 in DNA: TGTGCCAGCAGATCCTCGGCGACAGGGGCCCCCTACGAGCAGTACTTC.

V and J are TRBV5-5 and TRBJ2-7, with 10 bases lining up with TRBD1. The junction had 9 bases not matched to a gene; V was cut back by 6 bases and J by 3 bases. In germline, CDR1 is SGHKS, CDR2 YYEKEE (reference sequence). This CDR3 comprises 15 residues. The CDR3 loop is CASTPDRGLLYEQYF. CDR3 coding DNA: TGTGCCAGCACTCCTGACAGGGGGCTACTCTACGAGCAGTACTTC.

This sequence joins TRBV4-3 and TRBJ1-2, with D perhaps matching TRBD1 (5 bases). With 5 bases removed from V and 4 bases from J, the gap between germline ends came to 20 bases. Germline V CDR1 and CDR2: LGHNA, YSLEER. The CDR3 runs to 16 residues. The CDR3 protein is CASSRSRDSPLYGYTF. CDR3 in DNA: TGCGCCAGCAGCAGAAGCAGGGATTCCCCCCTCTATGGCTACACCTTC.

The chain employs TRBV11-2 and TRBJ1-3; 7 bases match TRBD1. V shed 5 bases and J 2 bases; nucleotides not matched to a gene: 12. Germline V gives CDR1 SGHAT, CDR2 FQNNGV. The CDR3 runs to 17 residues. CDR3 in DNA: TGTGCCAGCAGCCCCTTAGCCCGTACAGGGGCTGGAAACACCATATATTTT. Translation gives CASSPLARTGAGNTIYF.

The CDR3 coding sequence is TGTGCCAGCTCACCACGAGGGAAACCGCCTTACAATGAGCAGTTCTTC. Translated: CASSPRGKPPYNEQFF. V usage is TRBV18 and J usage is TRBJ2-1; tentative D call: TRBD2 (5 bases). This CDR3 comprises 16 residues. CDR1 is KGHSH and CDR2 is LQKENI in the germline V gene. Trimming left V 1 base short and J 4 bases short, with 14 bases between.

The chain has TRBV10-2 and TRBJ2-1; 8 nucleotides line up with TRBD2. Germline V CDR1 and CDR2: WSHSY, SAAADI. Trimming cost V 2 bases and J 7 bases; bases outside gene matches: 10. The CDR3 contains 16 residues. CDR3 bases: TGCGCCAGCAGTGAGACAGCGGGGGTGGTTGGGAATGAGCAGTTCTTC. Translation gives CASSETAGVVGNEQFF.

The DNA for the CDR3 is TGCGCCAGCAGCCAGGAAATTACTAGCGGGTACAATGAGCAGTTCTTC. This codes for CASSQEITSGYNEQFF. V and J are TRBV4-3 and TRBJ2-1; 9 bases fit TRBD2. The CDR3 totals 16 residues. Germline CDR1 reads LGHNA; CDR2 reads YSLEER. V was clipped by 3 bases and J by 4 bases; unmatched bases: 7.

This clone was counted a few times. This chain uses TRBV9 with TRBJ2-2; the match to TRBD1 covers 7 bases. Germline V gives CDR1 SGDLS, CDR2 YYNGEE. The trim removed 0 bases at V and 6 bases at J, leaving 5 bases unmatched. The CDR3 spans 15 residues. In DNA form, the CDR3 reads TGTGCCAGCAGCGTAGTGGCTCAGGGGGCCGGGGAGCTGTTTTTT. As protein: CASSVVAQGAGELFF.

The chain couples TRBV5-4 to TRBJ2-2, with TRBD2 as a possible D gene (5 bases). Trimming left V 2 bases short and J 2 bases short, with 13 bases between. The germline V gene encodes CDR1 SGHNT and CDR2 YYREEE (reference sequence). The CDR3 runs 16 residues. CDR3 in DNA: TGTGCCAGCAGCTTATTCCGGGGATTTAACACCGGGGAGCTGTTTTTT. Translated, it gives CASSLFRGFNTGELFF.

In its sample, this clone was seen a few times. CDR3 DNA sequence: TGTGCCAGCAGCTTGGTAGACGAGCAGTACTTC. Translating gives CASSLVDEQYF. The chain carries TRBV5-6 and TRBJ2-7; D unresolved. The V and J ends lost 0 bases and 5 bases respectively, with 3 bases between them. The germline V gene encodes CDR1 SGHDT and CDR2 YYEEEE. The CDR3 loop spans 11 amino acids. Variable domain in full (rest from reference TRBV5-6 and TRBJ2-7): DAGVTQSPTHLIKTRGQQVTLRCSPKSGHDTVSWYQQALGQGPQFIFQYYEEEERQRGNFPDRFSGHQFPNYSSELNVNALLLGDSALYLCASSLVDEQYFGPGTRLTVT.

The chain has TRBV27 and TRBJ2-7; TRBD2 might be the D (5 bases). The CDR3 runs to 13 residues. Trimming stripped 1 base from V and 4 bases from J, with 8 bases between. Germline values: CDR1 MNHEY, CDR2 SMNVEV (reference sequence). Here the CDR3 reads CASSLLGDYEQYF. CDR3 bases: TGTGCCAGCAGTTTATTGGGAGATTACGAGCAGTACTTC.

The chain uses TRBV14 and TRBJ1-1; a weak D match, TRBD1 (5 bases). The CDR3 has 15 amino acids. V lost 3 bases and J lost 4, with 15 bases in between. CDR1 SGHDN and CDR2 FVKESK come from the germline V gene. The CDR3 region is CASSHRRGGGTEAFF. In DNA form, the CDR3 reads TGTGCCAGCAGCCACAGACGGGGGGGAGGCACTGAAGCTTTCTTT.

The genes are TRBV11-3 and TRBJ2-5, with D possibly TRBD2 on 6 matching bases. The germline V gene has CDR1 SGHNT and CDR2 YENEEA. The CDR3 is made up of 15 amino acids. V lost 0 bases and J lost 2, with 10 bases in between. CDR3: CASSLETAGQETQYF. In nucleotides, the CDR3 is TGTGCCAGCAGCTTAGAGACTGCGGGGCAAGAGACCCAGTACTTC.

The chain joins TRBV27 to TRBJ1-1, with a possible D match to TRBD1 (5 bases). CDR1 and CDR2 from the germline V gene are MNHEY and SMNVEV (reference sequence). V lost 5 bases to trimming and J lost 4 bases, with 14 bases between them. The CDR3 is made up of 14 amino acids. For the CDR3, the DNA is TGTGCCAGCAGTCGCGCAGGGATCGGCACTGAAGCTTTCTTT. Protein: CASSRAGIGTEAFF.

This chain uses TRBV9 with TRBJ1-2; no clear D. The CDR3 sequence is 13 residues long. Trimming removed 0 bases at V and 7 bases at J, with 10 bases between. Germline CDR1 SGDLS, CDR2 YYNGEE. The CDR3 nucleotides read TGTGCCAGCAGCGTAGGGTCAGGAAGTGGCTACACCTTC. Translated: CASSVGSGSGYTF.

The chain is built from TRBV7-2 and TRBJ2-3; D possibly corresponds to TRBD1 (5 bases). The germline V gene encodes CDR1 SGHTA and CDR2 FQGNSA. Between the trimmed V and J ends, which lost 3 bases and 5 bases, there was a span of 12 bases. This CDR3 comprises 14 residues. The CDR3 nucleotides are TGTGCCAGCAGCTTTGGACACGAGGAAGATACGCAGTATTTT. This codes for CASSFGHEEDTQYF.

CDR3 bases: TGTGCCAGCAGCTCGGGCGGGGGGATCTACGAGCAGTACTTC. Translated: CASSSGGGIYEQYF. The V call is TRBV7-2, the J call TRBJ2-7, with 8 bases fitting TRBD2. J was trimmed by 3 bases and V by 4 bases; bases with no gene match: 5. Germline V gene lookup returns CDR1 SGHTA and CDR2 FQGNSA. This CDR3 is 14 amino acids long.

The rearrangement joins TRBV6-5 to TRBJ1-1; D possibly corresponds to TRBD1 (6 bases). V lost 6 bases and J lost 7, with 18 bases in between. Germline CDR1 MNHEY, CDR2 SVGAGI. The CDR3 covers 14 residues. CDR3 sequence (DNA): TGTGCCAGCAGGCGGGGGACATCCTCTAGTGAAGCTTTCTTT. Translation gives CASRRGTSSSEAFF.